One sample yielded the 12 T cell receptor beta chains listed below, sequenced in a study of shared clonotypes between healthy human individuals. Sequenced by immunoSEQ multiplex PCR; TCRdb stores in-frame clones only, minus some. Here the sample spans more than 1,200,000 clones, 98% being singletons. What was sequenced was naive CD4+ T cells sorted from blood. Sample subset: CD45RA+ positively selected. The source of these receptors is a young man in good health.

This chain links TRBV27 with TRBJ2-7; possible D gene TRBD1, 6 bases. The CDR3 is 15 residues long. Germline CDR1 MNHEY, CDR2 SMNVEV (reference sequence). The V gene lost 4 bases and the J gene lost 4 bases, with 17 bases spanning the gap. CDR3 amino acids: CASSSRGGIRYEQYF. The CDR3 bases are TGTGCCAGCAGTTCCCGAGGGGGTATTCGATACGAGCAGTACTTC.

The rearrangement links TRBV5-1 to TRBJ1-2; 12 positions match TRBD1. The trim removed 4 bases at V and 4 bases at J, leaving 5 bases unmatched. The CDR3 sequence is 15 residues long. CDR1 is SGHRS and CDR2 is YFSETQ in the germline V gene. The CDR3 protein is CASSPGTGGSYGYTF. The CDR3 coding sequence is TGCGCCAGCAGCCCGGGGACAGGGGGCAGCTATGGCTACACCTTC. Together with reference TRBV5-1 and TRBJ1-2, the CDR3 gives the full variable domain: KAGVTQTPRYLIKTRGQQVTLSCSPISGHRSVSWYQQTPGQGLQFLFEYFSETQRNKGNFPGRFSGRQFSNSRSEMNVSTLELGDSALYLCASSPGTGGSYGYTFGSGTRLTVV.

Written as DNA, the CDR3 is TGCGCCAGCAGCTTAAGTCGGGGGCTGTCCTACGAGCAGTACTTC. It is translated as CASSLSRGLSYEQYF. V is TRBV5-1 and J is TRBJ2-7; the D gene could be TRBD1 or TRBD2 (6 bases each). Per the germline V gene, CDR1 is SGHRS and CDR2 is YFSETQ. This CDR3 has 15 residues. Trimming removed 2 bases from V and 1 base from J, with 13 bases in between. The full variable domain, with the rest looked up from reference TRBV5-1 and TRBJ2-7, is KAGVTQTPRYLIKTRGQQVTLSCSPISGHRSVSWYQQTPGQGLQFLFEYFSETQRNKGNFPGRFSGRQFSNSRSEMNVSTLELGDSALYLCASSLSRGLSYEQYFGPGTRLTVT.

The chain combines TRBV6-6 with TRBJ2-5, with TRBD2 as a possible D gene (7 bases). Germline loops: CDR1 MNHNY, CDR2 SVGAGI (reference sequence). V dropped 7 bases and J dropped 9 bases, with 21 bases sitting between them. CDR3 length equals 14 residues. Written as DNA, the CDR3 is TGTGCCAGCAAAAAGGACAGCTGGGCGGGGGCCCAGTACTTC. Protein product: CASKKDSWAGAQYF.

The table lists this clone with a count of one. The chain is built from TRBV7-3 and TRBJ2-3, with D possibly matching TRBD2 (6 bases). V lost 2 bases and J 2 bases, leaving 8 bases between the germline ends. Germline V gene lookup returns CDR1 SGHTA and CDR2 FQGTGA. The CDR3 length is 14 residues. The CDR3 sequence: CASSLGLFTDTQYF. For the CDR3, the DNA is TGTGCCAGCAGCTTAGGACTATTCACAGATACGCAGTATTTT.

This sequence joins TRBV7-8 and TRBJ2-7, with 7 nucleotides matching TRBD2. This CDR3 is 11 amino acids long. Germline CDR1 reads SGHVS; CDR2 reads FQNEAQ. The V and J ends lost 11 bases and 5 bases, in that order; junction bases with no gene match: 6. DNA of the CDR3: TGTGCCGTTTTCCGGGAGGACGAGCAGTACTTC. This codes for CAVFREDEQYF. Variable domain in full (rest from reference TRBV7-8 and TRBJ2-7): GAGVSQSPRYKVAKRGQDVALRCDPISGHVSLFWYQQALGQGPEFLTYFQNEAQLDKSGLPSDRFFAERPEGSVSTLKIQRTQQEDSAVYLCAVFREDEQYFGPGTRLTVT.

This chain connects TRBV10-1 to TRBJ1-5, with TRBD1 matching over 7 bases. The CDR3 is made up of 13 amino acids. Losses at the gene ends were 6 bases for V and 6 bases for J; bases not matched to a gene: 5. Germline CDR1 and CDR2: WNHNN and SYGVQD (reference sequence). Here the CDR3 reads CASSQTGTQPQHF. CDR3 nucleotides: TGCGCCAGCAGCCAGACAGGGACTCAGCCCCAGCATTTT.

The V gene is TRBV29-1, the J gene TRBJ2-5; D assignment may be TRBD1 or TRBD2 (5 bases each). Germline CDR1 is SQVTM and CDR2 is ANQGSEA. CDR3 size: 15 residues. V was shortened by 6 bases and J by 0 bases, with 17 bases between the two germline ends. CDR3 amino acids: CSVAHRRTYQETQYF. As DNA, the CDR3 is TGCAGCGTAGCTCACAGGAGGACGTACCAAGAGACCCAGTACTTC.

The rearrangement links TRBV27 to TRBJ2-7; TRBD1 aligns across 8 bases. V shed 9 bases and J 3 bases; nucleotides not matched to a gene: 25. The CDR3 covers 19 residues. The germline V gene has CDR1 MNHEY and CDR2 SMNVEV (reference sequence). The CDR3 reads CASRGQGWTPTGQGYEQYF. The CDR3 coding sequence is TGTGCCAGTAGGGGGCAAGGATGGACACCCACTGGACAGGGCTACGAGCAGTACTTC.

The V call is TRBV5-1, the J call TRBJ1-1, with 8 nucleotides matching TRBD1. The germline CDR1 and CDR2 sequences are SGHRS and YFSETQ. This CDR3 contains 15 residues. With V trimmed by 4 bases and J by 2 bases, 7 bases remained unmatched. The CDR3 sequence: CASSPIGTGNTEAFF. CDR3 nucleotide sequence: TGCGCCAGCAGCCCTATCGGGACAGGAAACACTGAAGCTTTCTTT.

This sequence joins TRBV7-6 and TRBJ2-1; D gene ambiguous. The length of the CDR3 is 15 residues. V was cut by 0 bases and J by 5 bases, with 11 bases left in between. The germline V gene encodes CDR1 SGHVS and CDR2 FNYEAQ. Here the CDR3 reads CASSLALVPNNEQFF. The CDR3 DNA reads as TGTGCCAGCAGCTTAGCACTTGTCCCTAACAATGAGCAGTTCTTC.

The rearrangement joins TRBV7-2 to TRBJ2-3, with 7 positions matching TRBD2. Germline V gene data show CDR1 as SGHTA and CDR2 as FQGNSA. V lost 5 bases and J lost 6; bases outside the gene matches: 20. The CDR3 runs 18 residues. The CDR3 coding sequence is TGTGCCAGCAGCCCGGGGGGATGGGGCTCAGGGCTCACGGATACGCAGTATTTT. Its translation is CASSPGGWGSGLTDTQYF.